The following is a TCR beta chain sequence with its context. The antigen is not known. CDR1 is SNHLY and CDR2 is FYNNEI in the germline V gene. The CDR3 is made up of 16 amino acids. The data derive from a study of blood T cells in healthy people across ages. Every donor provided roughly 10 milliliters of peripheral blood. Then a second PCR, running about 6 to 12 cycles, was carried out with a sample-barcoded 5' primer and a J-beta primer mix. Each CDR3 protein is one row after TCRdb ran MiXCR on the 5' RACE reads. The data contain roughly 1.6 million distinct CDR3 sequences, around 35% of them singletons. General study results and limits: With age, beta diversity per million T cells declined roughly linearly, significantly by 30 to 50.

Material: blood. J is TRBJ2-7 and V is TRBV2, with 8 bases that match TRBD2. The DNA end is more similar to TRBJ2-5, so the J call may be wrong. This TCR was sampled from a woman in her twenties or thirties in good health. In nucleotides, the CDR3 is TGTGCCAGCAGTCGCATTCCTGCGGGGGGCTGGGAGACCCAGTACTTC. Translating gives CASSRIPAGGWETQYF.